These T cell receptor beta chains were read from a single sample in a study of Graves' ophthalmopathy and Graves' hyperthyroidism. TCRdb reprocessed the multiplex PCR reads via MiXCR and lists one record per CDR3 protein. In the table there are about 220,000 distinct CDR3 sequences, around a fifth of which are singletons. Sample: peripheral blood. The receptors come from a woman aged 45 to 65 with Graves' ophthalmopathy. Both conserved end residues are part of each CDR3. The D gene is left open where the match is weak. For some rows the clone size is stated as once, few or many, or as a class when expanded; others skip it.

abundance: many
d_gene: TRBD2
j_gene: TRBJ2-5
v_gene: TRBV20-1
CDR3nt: TGCAGTGCTAAGGGCGGGAGTGGGGAGACCCAGTACTTC
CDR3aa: CSAKGGSGETQYF

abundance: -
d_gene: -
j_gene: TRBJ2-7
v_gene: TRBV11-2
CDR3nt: TGTGCCAGCAGCTTAGACAGGGGTGGCCACTACGAGCAGTACTTC
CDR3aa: CASSLDRGGHYEQYF

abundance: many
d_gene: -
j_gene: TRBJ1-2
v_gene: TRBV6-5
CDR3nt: TGTGCCAGCAGTCCGACGGAACGGGATGGCTACACCTTC
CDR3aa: CASSPTERDGYTF

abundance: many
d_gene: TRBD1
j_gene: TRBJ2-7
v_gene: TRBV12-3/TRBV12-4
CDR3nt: TGTGCCAGCACCCCGGGACAGAACTCCTACGAGCAGTACTTC
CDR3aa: CASTPGQNSYEQYF

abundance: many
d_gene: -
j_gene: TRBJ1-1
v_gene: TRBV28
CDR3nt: TGTGCCAGCAGTTTCTCTAAGAATGGGGCTTTCTTT
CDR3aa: CASSFSKNGAFF

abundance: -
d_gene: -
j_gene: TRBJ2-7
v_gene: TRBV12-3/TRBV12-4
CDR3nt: TGTGCCAGCAGCCCCACGGGGCAGGGGTACTACGAGCAGTACTTC
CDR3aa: CASSPTGQGYYEQYF

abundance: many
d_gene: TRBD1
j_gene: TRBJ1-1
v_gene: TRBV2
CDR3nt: TGTGCCAGCAGCCCGACAGGGCCGAACACTGAAGCTTTCTTT
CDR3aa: CASSPTGPNTEAFF

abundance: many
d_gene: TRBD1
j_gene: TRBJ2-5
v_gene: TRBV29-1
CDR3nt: TGCAGCGTTGGACAGGGGGGAGAGACCCAGTACTTC
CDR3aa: CSVGQGGETQYF

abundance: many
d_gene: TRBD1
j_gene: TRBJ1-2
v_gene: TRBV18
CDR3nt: TGTGCCAGCTCACCCGGACAGGGGGCTGACTATGGCTACACCTTC
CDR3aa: CASSPGQGADYGYTF

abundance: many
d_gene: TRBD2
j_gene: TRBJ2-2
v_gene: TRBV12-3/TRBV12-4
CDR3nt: TGTGCCAGCAGTTTTCCCGGCGGGGGGCTAGTAGGACCCGGGGAGCTGTTTTTT
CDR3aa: CASSFPGGGLVGPGELFF

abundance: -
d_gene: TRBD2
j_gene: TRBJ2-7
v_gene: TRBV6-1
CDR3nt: TGTGCCAGCAGCCCCGGGACTAGCGCCATGGAGCAGTACTTC
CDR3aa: CASSPGTSAMEQYF

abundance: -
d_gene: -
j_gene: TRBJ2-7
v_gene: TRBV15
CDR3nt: TGTGCCACCAGCAGAGGCCAGGGATTCTCCTACGAGCAGTACTTC
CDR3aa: CATSRGQGFSYEQYF

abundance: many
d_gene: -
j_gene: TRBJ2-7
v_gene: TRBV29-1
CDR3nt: TGCAGCGTTGAAGGGGGCAGATCCTACGAGCAGTACTTC
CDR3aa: CSVEGGRSYEQYF

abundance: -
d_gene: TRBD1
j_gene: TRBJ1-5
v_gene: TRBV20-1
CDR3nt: TGCAGTGCAGTGGGGACAGGGGAAGATCAGCCCCAGCATTTT
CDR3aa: CSAVGTGEDQPQHF

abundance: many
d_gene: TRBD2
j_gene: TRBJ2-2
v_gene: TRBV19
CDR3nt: TGTGCCAGTAGTACCCCTAGCGGGAGCTCTTTTTTCGACACCGGGGAGCTGTTTTTT
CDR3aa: CASSTPSGSSFFDTGELFF

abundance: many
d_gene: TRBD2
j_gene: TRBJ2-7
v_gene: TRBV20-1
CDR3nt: TGCAGTGCCGTAGGACTAGGAGTGACGTACGAGCAGTACTTC
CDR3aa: CSAVGLGVTYEQYF

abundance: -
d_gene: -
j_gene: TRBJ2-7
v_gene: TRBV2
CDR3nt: TGTGCCAGCAGGGCCGCAGGGGGGGACCAGTCCTACGAGCAGTACTTC
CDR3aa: CASRAAGGDQSYEQYF

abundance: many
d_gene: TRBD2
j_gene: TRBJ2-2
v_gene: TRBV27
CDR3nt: TGTGCCAGCAACCAAGCGGGAGGGACCGGGGAGCTGTTTTTT
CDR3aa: CASNQAGGTGELFF

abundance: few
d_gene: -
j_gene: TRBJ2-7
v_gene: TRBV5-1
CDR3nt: TGCGCCAGCAGCCCCCTGAAAGACCAGGGCGAGCAGTACTTC
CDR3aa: CASSPLKDQGEQYF

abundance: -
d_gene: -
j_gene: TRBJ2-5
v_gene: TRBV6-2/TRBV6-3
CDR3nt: TGTGCCAGCAGGCCGGTTGGGGCAGGGAGGCAAGAGACCCAGTACTTC
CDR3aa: CASRPVGAGRQETQYF

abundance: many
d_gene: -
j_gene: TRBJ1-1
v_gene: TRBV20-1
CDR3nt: TGCAGTGCTAGAAAACTGAACACTGAAGCTTTCTTT
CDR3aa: CSARKLNTEAFF

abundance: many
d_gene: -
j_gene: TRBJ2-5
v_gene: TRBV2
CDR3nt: TGTGCCAGCAGTGGGACTCCTAAAGAGACCCAGTACTTC
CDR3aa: CASSGTPKETQYF

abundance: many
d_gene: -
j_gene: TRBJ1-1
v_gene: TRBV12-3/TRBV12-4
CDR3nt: TGTGCCAGCAGTCGACCGGGAACTGAAGCTTTCTTT
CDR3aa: CASSRPGTEAFF

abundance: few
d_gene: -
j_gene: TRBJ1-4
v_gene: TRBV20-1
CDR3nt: TGCAGTGCTAGAGATGTGTCAGGTGCAACTAATGAAAAACTGTTTTTT
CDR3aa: CSARDVSGATNEKLFF

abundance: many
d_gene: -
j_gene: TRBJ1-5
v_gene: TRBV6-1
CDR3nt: TGTGCCAGCAGCTCCGCTTCAAATAGCAATCAGCCCCAGCATTTT
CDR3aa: CASSSASNSNQPQHF

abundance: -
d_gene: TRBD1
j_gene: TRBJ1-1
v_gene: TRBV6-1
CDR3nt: TGTGCCAGCAGATCGGGGGGATTTTGGGGGACAGGAGGAATGAACACTGAAGCTTTCTTT
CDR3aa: CASRSGGFWGTGGMNTEAFF

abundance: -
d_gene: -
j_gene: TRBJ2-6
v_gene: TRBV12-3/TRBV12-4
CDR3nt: TGTGCCAGCAGTTCCGCTCCAGGGTTCTCTGGGGCCAACGTCCTGATTTTC
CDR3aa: CASSSAPGFSGANVLIF

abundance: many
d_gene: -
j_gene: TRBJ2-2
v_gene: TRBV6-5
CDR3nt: TGTGCCAGCCTGAGGGGGACCGGGGAGCTGTTTTTT
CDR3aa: CASLRGTGELFF